This TCR beta chain was documented in a study of control samples from healthy donors and cancer patients. The CDR3 extends over 13 amino acids. Germline values: CDR1 SGHAT, CDR2 FQNNGV. With 4 bases removed from V and 4 bases from J, the gap between germline ends came to 10 bases. TCRdb's table, derived via immunoSEQ multiplex PCR, lists solely in-frame clones and lacks some. The repertoire has 100,000 to 150,000 clones, around 87% of them found once; the top ten carry 9% to 13%. Sample: blood. This sequence joins TRBV11-2 and TRBJ2-5, with a weak D call TRBD1 (6 bases). This clonotype was obtained from a man aged 25 to 40 in good health. CDR3 amino acids: CASSYTGRETQYF. DNA for the CDR3: TGTGCCAGCAGCTACACAGGGCGAGAGACCCAGTACTTC.